This T cell receptor (beta chain) was profiled in a study of T cells after posttransplantation cyclophosphamide. The CDR3 runs 14 residues. The ends were cut back, 2 bases at V and 5 bases at J, with 13 bases in the middle. Germline-derived CDR1 and CDR2 are MNHEY and SVGAGI. Produced via immunoSEQ multiplex PCR; TCRdb's table is partial and in-frame only. The data show about 6,900 clones, about three quarters seen once. This clone was seen only once. The antigen is undetermined. Study conclusions and caveats: Recipient CMV seropositivity and CMV reactivation strongly tracked TRB clonality.

The TCR originated in a woman in her fifties or sixties in good health and a related stem cell transplant donor. Sequencing was done on a sample of memory CD4+ T cells sorted from blood. The chain recombines TRBV6-5 with TRBJ2-7; possible D gene TRBD1, 6 bases. The CDR3 nucleotides read TGTGCCAGCAGTTACATCAGGGGACACCACGAGCAGTACTTC. Its protein product is CASSYIRGHHEQYF.